These 5 T cell receptor beta chains were sequenced from one sample in a study of T-cell memory formation after mild COVID-19. A single record per CDR3 protein comes from TCRdb applying MiXCR to the 5' RACE reads. The sample has roughly 380,000 distinct CDR3 sequences, around 30% seen once; the top ten hold roughly 14%. The sequenced sample was PBMCs or a T cell subset sorted from them (not recorded which). These receptor sequences come from an adult woman who had mild COVID-19 (a few samples of this study predate the infection). Cell type and time point are not known.

This clonotype was counted once. The rearrangement links TRBV10-3 to TRBJ2-1; 9 bases agree with TRBD1. Germline lookup yields CDR1 ENHRY and CDR2 SYGVKD. V shed 10 bases and J 5 bases; nucleotides not matched to a gene: 12. The CDR3 sequence is 15 residues long. The CDR3 DNA follows: TGTGCCACTCGGACCGGGACAGGGCTTAACAATGAGCAGTTCTTC. Amino acids: CATRTGTGLNNEQFF.

The genes are TRBV5-5 and TRBJ2-3; D is unresolved. This CDR3 comprises 18 residues. V lost 1 base and J lost 2, with 20 bases in between. Looked up from germline, CDR1 is SGHKS and CDR2 is YYEKEE (reference sequence). The CDR3 bases are TGTGCCAGCAGCTTGACCCAGGTTGCGCAACTCTTCACAGATACGCAGTATTTT. Translation: CASSLTQVAQLFTDTQYF.

This chain joins TRBV6-5 and TRBJ2-3; D is ambiguous. The CDR3 totals 10 residues. Germline V gene sequence: CDR1 MNHEY, CDR2 SVGAGI. Deletions cut 2 bases from V and 12 bases from J, with 6 bases between. CDR3: CASSYPVQYF. CDR3 DNA: TGTGCCAGCAGTTACCCCGTCCAGTATTTT.

The V and J genes are TRBV12-3 or TRBV12-4 and TRBJ1-1; no firm D call. With 9 bases removed from V and 0 bases from J, the gap between germline ends came to 5 bases. This CDR3 region has 11 residues. The CDR3 DNA sequence: TGTGCCAGTTGGTTGAACACTGAAGCTTTCTTT. The encoded protein is CASWLNTEAFF.

This clonotype showed up just a few times. V usage is TRBV6-6 and J usage is TRBJ2-7; 11 bases map to TRBD2. The V segment lost 7 bases and the J segment 0 bases; nucleotides outside the gene matches: 5. The CDR3 is made up of 15 amino acids. CDR1 and CDR2 (germline): MNHNY, SVGAGI (reference sequence). CDR3 sequence (DNA): TGTGCCAGCACTATAGCGGGGGGGAGCTCCTACGAGCAGTACTTC. This codes for CASTIAGGSSYEQYF.